Sequencing of this TCR beta chain was carried out in a study of shared clonotypes between healthy human individuals. On sorted subsets, replicate PCRs used 150 to 250 ng DNA, or 27,000 or so T cell genomes. Sequencing was performed with immunoSEQ multiplex PCR; in TCRdb, only in-frame clones are kept and a portion is missing. Of 750,000 to 1,000,000 clones listed, about 92% are singletons. Trimming pared 2 bases from V and 9 bases from J, leaving 10 bases between. The CDR3 is made up of 11 amino acids. Germline-derived CDR1 and CDR2 are SQVTM and ANQGSEA. In this sample, this clone turned up a few times. CD45RO-negative CD8 cells positively selected for CCR7 made up the naive population, which excluded terminally differentiated effector memory CD45RA+ cells.

This chain joins TRBV29-1 and TRBJ1-2, with D uncertain. What was sequenced was naive CD8+ T cells sorted from blood. This receptor was identified in a young man in good health. The CDR3 DNA follows: TGCAGCGTTGAAAGTCGGAATCGCTACACCTTC. Translated, it gives CSVESRNRYTF.